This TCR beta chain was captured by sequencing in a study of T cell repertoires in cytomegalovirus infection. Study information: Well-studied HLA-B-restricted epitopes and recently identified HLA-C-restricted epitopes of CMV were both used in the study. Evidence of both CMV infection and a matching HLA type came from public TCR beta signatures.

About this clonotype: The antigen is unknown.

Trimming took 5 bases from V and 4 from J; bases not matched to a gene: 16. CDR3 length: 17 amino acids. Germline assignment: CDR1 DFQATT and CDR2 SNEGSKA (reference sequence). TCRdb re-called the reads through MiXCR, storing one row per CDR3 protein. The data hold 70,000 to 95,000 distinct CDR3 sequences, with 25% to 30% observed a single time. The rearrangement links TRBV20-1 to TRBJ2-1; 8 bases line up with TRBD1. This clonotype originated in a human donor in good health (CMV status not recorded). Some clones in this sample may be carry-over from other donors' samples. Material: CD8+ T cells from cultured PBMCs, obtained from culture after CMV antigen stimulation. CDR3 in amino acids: CSARDRHPRAGYNEQFF. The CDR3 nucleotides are TGCAGTGCTCGGGACAGGCACCCTCGCGCGGGTTACAATGAGCAGTTCTTC.